This TCR beta chain was recovered during a study of vaccination and CD4 T cells after COVID-19 (dated by TCRdb to 2021 to 2024). Study-wide context: Every convalescent patient had a positive nasal swab PCR test for SARS-CoV-2, with mild disease in nine patients and severe disease in one. The convalescent cohort included six males and four females, with two Hispanic individuals, seven Caucasians, two Asians and one multiracial person. Two doses of either the Pfizer-BioNTech BNT162b2 vaccine (n=8) or the Moderna mRNA-1273 vaccine (n=2) were administered to participants. Post-COVID blood samples were collected from convalescent patients a median of about 92 days after diagnosis, with a range of roughly 30 to 161 days. Post-vaccine blood samples were obtained a median of around 74 days after the second vaccine dose, with a range of about 14 to 241 days. Culture stimuli were overlapping spike peptide pools from SARS-CoV-2 and from the common cold coronaviruses HCoV-NL63, HCoV-OC43 and HCoV-229E. In control cultures, a CEFX viral epitope pool was used as positive control, an HIV-1 Nef peptide pool was used as negative control, or no peptide was added. In some eleven COVID-19 convalescent patients and a few infection-naive healthy vaccine recipients, researchers compared the spike-specific CD4+ TCR repertoire from before mRNA vaccination with the repertoire from after.

The method behind the library was PCR. DNA from cultured CD4+ T cells underwent TCR sequencing with the Oncomine TCR Beta short-read assay at the Johns Hopkins FTIC core. The QIAamp micro DNA kit was used to extract genomic DNA from the cultured CD4+ T cells. The Oncomine TCR Beta libraries from cultured CD4+ T cells were pooled using unique dual indexes and then sequenced on an Illumina iSeq 100. The paper's data handling went like this. Non-productive sequences were filtered out, and CDR3s that did not start with C, did not end with F or W, or were shorter than 7 amino acids were discarded. The MANAFEST web application was used to identify antigen-specific clonotypes by comparing peptide-stimulated wells against reference wells and other culture wells. For a clone to be called positive, the clone needed an FDR below 0.05, an odds ratio above 5, and a productive frequency above 0.1% in at least two of three replicate wells. Clonotypes that were significantly expanded in both SARS-CoV-2 spike wells and at least one common cold coronavirus spike condition were defined as cross-reactive. Using R version 3.6.1, CDR3 homology was evaluated through Levenshtein distances (stringdist) along with unrooted phylogenetic trees (ape). Using fastp at Q25 and MiXCR, TCRdb reprocessed the public reads and kept productive beta chains. Each CDR3 protein appears once, grouped with its most common genes and DNA. The V and J calls and clone size are TCRdb's, not the authors'. A total of under 20,000 distinct CDR3 sequences appear in this sample, around 23% of them only once. The ten largest account for 7.8% of the sample.

Study-wide findings and limitations: Among the post-vaccine SARS-CoV-2-reactive clones in convalescent patients, a median approximately 86% showed up only after vaccination, which suggests vaccine-specific priming. Relatively few convalescent patients were included in the study, and early timepoints after natural infection were not analyzed. An increase in the median number of SARS-CoV-2-reactive clonotypes from 21 after infection to 38 after vaccination was observed, but the change was not found to be significant. Of the vaccine-specific clones in convalescent patients, 304 of 307, or nearly all, reacted only to SARS-CoV-2 spike and did not cross-react with common cold coronaviruses.

To note about this clonotype: Its antigen remains undetermined. Base qualities are missing; no much larger clone stands one base away.

The treatment or condition tag for this specimen amounts to: approximately 9-day PBMC culture with coronavirus spike peptide pools or control peptides (ViraFEST assay). The ViraFEST assay was used in the study, in which antigen-specific T cells were expanded with peptide pools and expanded clonotypes were subsequently identified by TCR sequencing. The convalescent patients' positive SARS-CoV-2 PCR tests fell between March and December 2020, which was before the Alpha, Beta and Delta variants emerged in the United States. Each well held approximately 2 million PBMCs cultured in IMDM containing approximately 5% human AB serum and 9 to 10 IU/ml IL-2, with 8 to 10 ug/ml peptide pools added. On days 3 and 7, half of the culture medium was replaced with fresh IL-2-containing medium. After less than twelve days of culture, CD4+ T cells were isolated by negative selection with the EasySep CD4+ T cell isolation kit. PBMCs were separated from whole blood using Ficoll-Paque Plus gradient centrifugation and then either used fresh or cryopreserved at -140C. Each culture condition was generally run in triplicate wells.

The source is a human donor with COVID-19. The sequenced sample consisted of cultured CD4+ T cells from blood.

The DNA is as follows: TGCGCCAGCAGCCAATATGGGGCACAGGGCAAAAACATTCAGTACTTC. Its protein is CASSQYGAQGKNIQYF. The chain uses TRBV4-1 and TRBJ2-4; perhaps TRBD1 is the D gene, with 6 bases matching. V was cut back by 2 bases and J by 3 bases, leaving a gap of 14 bases between them. The CDR3 has 16 amino acids, counting the end cysteine and phenylalanine. The entry retains the CDR3 DNA only, 48 bases that are in frame from base 1. The germline V gene gives CDR1 as MGHRA and CDR2 as YSYEKL.